This TCR beta chain appears in the sequencing data of a study of blood T cell repertoires in COVID-19. The wider study: The samples span acute and convalescent COVID-19 from the United States, Italy and Spain.

The study drew participants aged about 18 to 89 years from about two dozen US areas. Cohorts were assigned according to the clinical history that participants reported. Under the authors' procedure: Cell counts per sample came from amplifying reference gene primers. Here immunoSEQ multiplex PCR was the method, and the copy in TCRdb shows in-frame clones only, minus some. V and J calls plus clone size are reproduced from that table; the DNA served to infer D and trimming. Of 200,000 to 250,000 clones listed, about 88% are singletons. Germline CDR1 reads SGHTA; CDR2 reads FQGNSA. Trimming removed 1 base at V and 5 bases at J, with 14 bases between. The CDR3 is 15 amino acids.

V usage is TRBV7-2 and J usage is TRBJ2-5, with D possibly matching TRBD2 (6 bases). This clonotype was sampled from a woman in her 30s who had recovered from COVID-19. Input material: PBMCs or T cells enriched from blood (not recorded which). The CDR3 spells CASSLGRAARETQYF. Here the CDR3 DNA reads TGTGCCAGCAGCTTAGGGAGGGCAGCGCGGGAGACCCAGTACTTC.